The 20 T cell receptor beta chains below come from one sample, sequenced in a study of T cells after posttransplantation cyclophosphamide (dated by TCRdb to 2016 to 2018). The label giving this sample's treatment or condition can be read as: high-dose cyclophosphamide on days +3 and +4 as single-agent GVHD prophylaxis. For conditioning, the PTCy patients got busulfan and fludarabine, then a related or unrelated marrow graft, followed by cyclophosphamide on days +3 and +4. The library relied on the immunoSEQ multiplex PCR assay. This immuneACCESS table, as held by TCRdb, lists in-frame sequences with V and J called but not all clones. Of the missing ones, under half trace to an unresolved V gene in checked studies; the others have no known cause. The sample table records more than 1,500 clones; about 61% of these occur just once. The leading ten clones occupy under 40% of the sample. Sequences were derived from CD8+ T cells sorted from PBMCs, sampled after allogeneic stem cell transplant with posttransplant cyclophosphamide. Every receptor here comes from a male patient aged 30 to 40 who received an allogeneic stem cell transplant from a related donor, was CMV-positive, and had acute GVHD only. Because of the transplant, the T cells may be the graft donor's rather than the patient's own.

The chain employs TRBV28 and TRBJ1-2; 7 bases are a match to TRBD1. The CDR3 contains 14 residues. The ends lost 6 bases at V and 6 bases at J; junction bases unmatched: 10. From germline, CDR1 is MDHEN and CDR2 SYDVKM. CDR3 in amino acids: CASRGGREVDGYTF. CDR3 DNA: TGTGCCAGCAGAGGGGGCAGGGAAGTTGATGGCTACACCTTC.

This chain connects TRBV30 to TRBJ2-7; the D gene is possibly TRBD2 (6 bases). This CDR3 is 14 amino acids long. V dropped 0 bases and J dropped 5 bases, with 14 bases sitting between them. Per the germline V gene, CDR1 is GTSNPN and CDR2 is SVGIG (reference sequence). CDR3 in amino acids: CAWSVLAGYHEQYF. The CDR3 nucleotides are TGTGCCTGGAGTGTACTCGCGGGGTACCACGAGCAGTACTTC.

A few counts support this clone. The chain employs TRBV4-3 and TRBJ2-3; D ambiguous. V lost 1 base to trimming and J lost 4 bases, with 9 bases between them. Germline lookup yields CDR1 LGHNA and CDR2 YSLEER. This CDR3 is built from 14 residues. The CDR3 coding sequence is TGCGCCAGCAGCCAAGCCGAGCGTTCAGATACGCAGTATTTT. It translates to CASSQAERSDTQYF.

The chain employs TRBV5-1 and TRBJ2-2; 14 nucleotides match TRBD2. The CDR3 is 22 amino acids. The V segment lost 2 bases and the J segment 2 bases; nucleotides outside the gene matches: 17. Looked up from germline, CDR1 is SGHRS and CDR2 is YFSETQ. The chain's CDR3 is CASSFPSTSGGARPTNTGELFF. Here the CDR3 DNA reads TGCGCCAGCAGCTTTCCCTCGACTAGCGGGGGGGCCCGACCTACTAACACCGGGGAGCTGTTTTTT.

The V call is TRBV11-2, the J call TRBJ2-7, with 7 bases identical to TRBD1. Trimming at V came to 6 bases and at J to 3 bases, leaving 8 bases not matched to a gene. CDR1 SGHAT and CDR2 FQNNGV come from the germline V gene. The CDR3 is 14 residues long. DNA for the CDR3: TGTGCCAGCAGTTTCGGAACAGGGGTCTACGAGCAGTACTTC. It is translated as CASSFGTGVYEQYF.

This clone has more than one count but fewer than ten. The V and J genes are TRBV7-9 and TRBJ2-3; TRBD1 aligns across 8 bases. V was clipped by 4 bases and J by 7 bases; unmatched bases: 13. CDR1 SEHNR and CDR2 FQNEAQ come from the germline V gene (reference sequence). The CDR3 runs 16 residues. The CDR3 loop reads CASSSGLDRDLHTQYF. The DNA of the CDR3 is TGTGCCAGCAGCTCAGGGTTGGACAGGGATCTCCATACGCAGTATTTT.

This clone was counted only a few times. The rearrangement uses TRBV5-1 and TRBJ1-2, with a possible D match to TRBD1 (5 bases). This CDR3 region has 16 residues. V shed 4 bases and J shed 4 bases, with 20 bases lying between them. Looked up from germline, CDR1 is SGHRS and CDR2 is YFSETQ. CDR3 protein: CASSPDLGSRGYGYTF. The CDR3 DNA follows: TGCGCCAGCAGCCCAGATCTAGGAAGTAGGGGCTATGGCTACACCTTC.

The chain uses TRBV4-1 and TRBJ1-5; a weak D match, TRBD1 (6 bases). Per the germline V gene, CDR1 is MGHRA and CDR2 is YSYEKL. This CDR3 has 14 residues. Trimming stripped 0 bases from V and 7 bases from J, with 10 bases between. The CDR3: CASSQEHRAQPQHF. The DNA for the CDR3 is TGCGCCAGCAGCCAAGAACACAGGGCGCAGCCCCAGCATTTT.

CDR3 residues: CASSLQDRRQETQYF. CDR3 nucleotide sequence: TGCGCCAGCAGCCTTCAGGACAGACGACAAGAGACCCAGTACTTC. This rearrangement joins TRBV4-3 to TRBJ2-5; D is possibly TRBD1 (6 bases). V was clipped by 4 bases and J by 2 bases, with 14 bases between them. The CDR3 covers 15 residues. Germline V gene data show CDR1 as LGHNA and CDR2 as YSLEER.

Turning to this clone: The junction does not match germline at one end; this may be a read error. This chain links TRBV5-4 with TRBJ1-2, with 8 bases that match TRBD1. CDR3 length: 15 residues. Germline lookup yields CDR1 SGHNT and CDR2 YYREEE (reference sequence). Written as DNA, the CDR3 is TGCGCCAGCAGCCAAGATAGGACAGGGCAATATGGCTACACCTTC. It codes for CASSQDRTGQYGYTF.

V and J are TRBV7-9 and TRBJ2-3; D is unclear. The V and J ends lost 5 bases and 6 bases respectively, with 9 bases between them. Germline V gives CDR1 SEHNR, CDR2 FQNEAQ (reference sequence). CDR3 length equals 12 residues. The DNA of the CDR3 is TGTGCCAGCAGCCCAAGCTCGGATACGCAGTATTTT. Its translation is CASSPSSDTQYF.

This clone came up a few times. CDR3 sequence: CASSPPFGGPDTQYF. DNA of the CDR3: TGTGCCAGCAGCCCACCTTTCGGGGGTCCGGATACGCAGTATTTT. This chain joins TRBV7-9 and TRBJ2-3; D may be TRBD2 (6 bases). CDR3 length equals 15 residues. Germline assignment: CDR1 SEHNR and CDR2 FQNEAQ (reference sequence). V was cut by 5 bases and J by 6 bases, with 18 bases left in between.

The V call is TRBV7-9, the J call TRBJ2-7, with 10 bases that match TRBD1. V was pared by 5 bases and J by 3 bases, with 7 bases of the junction left unmatched. Germline CDR1 reads SEHNR; CDR2 reads FQNEAQ (reference sequence). CDR3 length: 15 amino acids. The CDR3 coding sequence is TGTGCCAGCAGCACCCCGGGGACAGGGGTCTACGAGCAGTACTTC. This codes for CASSTPGTGVYEQYF.

The chain employs TRBV5-1 and TRBJ1-6; D possibly corresponds to TRBD1 (5 bases). Germline CDR1 is SGHRS and CDR2 is YFSETQ. The V gene lost 0 bases and the J gene lost 3 bases, with 13 bases spanning the gap. The CDR3 totals 17 residues. The CDR3 loop is CASSLGVTENYNSPLHF. Here the CDR3 DNA reads TGCGCCAGCAGCTTGGGGGTGACAGAGAACTATAATTCACCCCTCCACTTT. The full variable domain, rest sourced from reference TRBV5-1 and TRBJ1-6, is KAGVTQTPRYLIKTRGQQVTLSCSPISGHRSVSWYQQTPGQGLQFLFEYFSETQRNKGNFPGRFSGRQFSNSRSEMNVSTLELGDSALYLCASSLGVTENYNSPLHFGNGTRLTVT.

CDR3 protein: CASSGGAGGQADTQYF. The CDR3 coding sequence is TGTGCCAGCAGCGGAGGCGCGGGGGGCCAGGCGGATACGCAGTATTTT. The chain combines TRBV7-8 with TRBJ2-3; 8 nucleotides align to TRBD2. Germline lookup yields CDR1 SGHVS and CDR2 FQNEAQ. The J segment lost 6 bases and the V segment lost 5 bases, leaving 13 bases of the junction unmatched. The CDR3 runs to 16 residues. Full variable domain (missing parts from reference TRBV7-8 and TRBJ2-3): GAGVSQSPRYKVAKRGQDVALRCDPISGHVSLFWYQQALGQGPEFLTYFQNEAQLDKSGLPSDRFFAERPEGSVSTLKIQRTQQEDSAVYLCASSGGAGGQADTQYFGPGTRLTVL.

V usage is TRBV5-1 and J usage is TRBJ2-2; 8 nucleotides match TRBD1. The V gene's germline CDR1 is SGHRS and CDR2 YFSETQ. The CDR3 consists of 15 residues. The V gene end was trimmed by 5 bases and the J gene end by 3 bases; junction bases not matched to a gene: 6. CDR3: CASRDRELDTGELFF. In nucleotides, the CDR3 is TGCGCCAGCAGGGACAGGGAACTGGACACCGGGGAGCTGTTTTTT. Drawing the rest from reference TRBV5-1 and TRBJ2-2, the complete variable domain is KAGVTQTPRYLIKTRGQQVTLSCSPISGHRSVSWYQQTPGQGLQFLFEYFSETQRNKGNFPGRFSGRQFSNSRSEMNVSTLELGDSALYLCASRDRELDTGELFFGEGSRLTVL.

The V call is TRBV19, the J call TRBJ1-2; possibly TRBD1 for D (6 bases). The CDR3 is made up of 13 amino acids. The germline V and J ends were trimmed by 4 bases and 4 bases, with 10 bases remaining between them. Germline CDR1 reads LNHDA; CDR2 reads SQIVND (reference sequence). The CDR3 loop is CASSNRAGYGYTF. DNA of the CDR3: TGTGCCAGTAGTAACAGGGCGGGCTATGGCTACACCTTC.

J is TRBJ2-4 and V is TRBV4-3; 11 bases agree with TRBD2. CDR1 is LGHNA and CDR2 is YSLEER in the germline V gene. The CDR3 length is 17 residues. Germline trimming cut 1 base from V and 8 bases from J; bases unmatched to any gene: 10. The CDR3 reads CASSQVLAGGPRDIQYF. The DNA for the CDR3 is TGCGCCAGCAGCCAAGTATTAGCGGGGGGGCCTAGGGACATTCAGTACTTC.

Within the sample, this clone is medium-sized. This chain connects TRBV7-2 to TRBJ2-7; 8 nucleotides agree with TRBD2. The CDR3 runs to 13 residues. Germline V CDR1 and CDR2: SGHTA, FQGNSA. Trimming removed 2 bases from V and 4 bases from J; junction bases left unmatched: 1. The CDR3 loop reads CASSLIAGYEQYF. CDR3 sequence (DNA): TGTGCCAGCAGCTTAATAGCGGGGTACGAGCAGTACTTC.

The V gene is TRBV28, the J gene TRBJ2-7, with a tentative D call TRBD1 (6 bases). The CDR3 runs 13 residues. Germline V gene sequence: CDR1 MDHEN, CDR2 SYDVKM. Trimming left V 6 bases short and J 2 bases short, with 11 bases between. CDR3 nucleotides: TGTGCCAGCAGGCCAGGACAGACCTACGAGCAGTACTTC. Its translation: CASRPGQTYEQYF. Complete variable domain (other parts from reference TRBV28 and TRBJ2-7): DVKVTQSSRYLVKRTGEKVFLECVQDMDHENMFWYRQDPGLGLRLIYFSYDVKMKEKGDIPEGYSVSREKKERFSLILESASTNQTSMYLCASRPGQTYEQYFGPGTRLTVT.